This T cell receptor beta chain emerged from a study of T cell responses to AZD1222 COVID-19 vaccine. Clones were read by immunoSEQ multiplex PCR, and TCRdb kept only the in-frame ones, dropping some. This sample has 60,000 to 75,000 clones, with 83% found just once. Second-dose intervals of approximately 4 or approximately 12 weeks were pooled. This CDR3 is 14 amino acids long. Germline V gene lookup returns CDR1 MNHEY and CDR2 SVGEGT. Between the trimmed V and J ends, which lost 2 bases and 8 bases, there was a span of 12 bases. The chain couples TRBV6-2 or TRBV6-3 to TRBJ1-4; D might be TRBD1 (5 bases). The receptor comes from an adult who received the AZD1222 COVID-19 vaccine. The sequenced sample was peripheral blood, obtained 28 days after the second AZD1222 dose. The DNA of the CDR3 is TGTGCCAGCAGTTACGACAGTCTTTTGGAAAAACTGTTTTTT. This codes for CASSYDSLLEKLFF.